The next 26 T cell receptor beta chains were all read from a single sample in a study of glioma-infiltrating T cells after dendritic cell vaccination. Sequencing used immunoSEQ multiplex PCR; TCRdb keeps in-frame clones, though not all of them. The profile covers fewer than 75,000 clones, with under 90% appearing a single time and approximately 7.9% taken by the ten largest. The sequenced sample was blood, obtained before dendritic cell vaccination. These receptors were taken from a human donor with glioblastoma.

The rearrangement uses TRBV7-3 and TRBJ2-2; TRBD2 matches at 9 bases. J was trimmed by 3 bases and V by 5 bases; bases with no gene match: 7. CDR1 SGHTA and CDR2 FQGTGA come from the germline V gene. There are 16 residues in the CDR3. The CDR3 sequence is CASSAAGGSYTGELFF. As DNA, the CDR3 is TGTGCCAGCAGCGCCGCGGGGGGGAGCTACACCGGGGAGCTGTTTTTT.

The chain has TRBV7-9 and TRBJ2-7, with D possibly matching TRBD1 (5 bases). There are 15 residues in the CDR3. Germline V lookup: CDR1 SEHNR, CDR2 FQNEAQ (reference sequence). Trimming took 1 base from V and 2 from J, leaving 12 bases between them. CDR3 protein: CASSLDQGNPYEQYF. The CDR3 DNA reads TGTGCCAGCAGCTTAGACCAGGGAAACCCCTACGAGCAGTACTTC.

The chain uses TRBV5-1 and TRBJ2-5, with TRBD2 identical over 16 bases. Looked up from germline, CDR1 is SGHRS and CDR2 is YFSETQ. This CDR3 has 19 residues. After removal of 4 bases from V and 1 base from J, the junction contained 10 bases not matched to a gene. The DNA for the CDR3 is TGCGCCAGCAGCGGAGGGACTAGCGGGGGGGCGAACTCCCAAGAGACCCAGTACTTC. As protein: CASSGGTSGGANSQETQYF.

The chain joins TRBV4-1 to TRBJ1-5; TRBD1 matches at 8 bases. The CDR3 contains 15 residues. Germline assignment: CDR1 MGHRA and CDR2 YSYEKL. J lost 6 bases, V lost 2 bases, and 6 bases had no gene match. Written as DNA, the CDR3 is TGCGCCAGCAGCCAATATGGAACAGGGGGTCAGCCCCAGCATTTT. Translation: CASSQYGTGGQPQHF.

The genes are TRBV11-1 and TRBJ2-1, with 11 bases fitting TRBD2. V dropped 4 bases and J dropped 8; count of bases not matched to a gene: 10. The CDR3 is 16 residues long. Germline V gene data show CDR1 as SGHAT and CDR2 as FQDESV (reference sequence). The CDR3 loop is CASSSETSGERHEQFF. The CDR3 coding sequence is TGTGCCAGCAGCTCAGAGACTAGCGGGGAGCGGCATGAGCAGTTCTTC.

The CDR3 nucleotides are TGCGCCAGCAGCCAAGGTCTGGGGGAGGATATGCGTGGCTACACCTTC. This sequence encodes CASSQGLGEDMRGYTF. V gene TRBV4-1 combines with J gene TRBJ1-2, with D possibly TRBD1 on 5 matching bases. Looked up from germline, CDR1 is MGHRA and CDR2 is YSYEKL. The CDR3 extends over 16 amino acids. The ends were cut back, 1 base at V and 7 bases at J, with 19 bases in the middle.

V and J are TRBV18 and TRBJ2-1; 11 bases agree with TRBD2. V was clipped by 3 bases and J by 4 bases; unmatched bases: 11. CDR3 length: 18 amino acids. Germline V gives CDR1 KGHSH, CDR2 LQKENI. Here the CDR3 reads CASSPRGLAEDTYNEQFF. The CDR3 DNA reads as TGTGCCAGCTCACCCAGGGGACTAGCGGAAGACACATACAATGAGCAGTTCTTC.

This clone was detected only a few times. This rearrangement joins TRBV7-9 to TRBJ1-3; tentatively, D is TRBD1 (5 bases). Between the trimmed V and J ends, which lost 5 bases and 0 bases, there was a span of 8 bases. The germline gives CDR1 SEHNR, CDR2 FQNEAQ (reference sequence). This CDR3 has 14 amino acids. The CDR3, as DNA: TGTGCCAGCAGCGGAGGGACCTCTGGAAACACCATATATTTT. Encoded protein: CASSGGTSGNTIYF.

The chain couples TRBV18 to TRBJ1-1, with D unclear. Germline V gene sequence: CDR1 KGHSH, CDR2 LQKENI. This CDR3 spans 13 amino acids. V lost 3 bases and J lost 1, with 6 bases in between. The CDR3 here is CASSPTANTEAFF. The DNA of the CDR3 is TGTGCCAGCTCACCTACAGCGAACACTGAAGCTTTCTTT.

This clone was observed a handful of times. The V gene is TRBV6-1, the J gene TRBJ2-3, with 12 bases aligning to TRBD2. Germline CDR1 is MNHNS and CDR2 is SASEGT. The V and J ends lost 3 bases and 3 bases, in that order; junction bases with no gene match: 7. The CDR3 loop spans 17 amino acids. CDR3 coding DNA: TGTGCCAGCAGTGAGACTCTAGCGGGGGGGCCAACAGATACGCAGTATTTT. Its protein product is CASSETLAGGPTDTQYF.

V usage is TRBV14 and J usage is TRBJ2-3, with D possibly being TRBD1 (6 bases). Germline CDR1 SGHDN, CDR2 FVKESK. V was trimmed by 1 base and J by 0 bases, leaving 29 bases between them. The CDR3 contains 22 residues. CDR3 DNA sequence: TGTGCCAGCAGCCAAGTGGACCATTTGGGGGCTAGTCGAATCGGGAGCACAGATACGCAGTATTTT. Translating it yields CASSQVDHLGASRIGSTDTQYF. The variable domain in full, completed from reference TRBV14 and TRBJ2-3, reads EAGVTQFPSHSVIEKGQTVTLRCDPISGHDNLYWYRRVMGKEIKFLLHFVKESKQDESGMPNNRFLAERTGGTYSTLKVQPAELEDSGVYFCASSQVDHLGASRIGSTDTQYFGPGTRLTVL.

The V call is TRBV7-9, the J call TRBJ2-7; TRBD2 is a possible D gene (5 bases). CDR3 size: 13 residues. The V end was cut by 3 bases, the J end by 4 bases, with 10 bases between. Germline CDR1 is SEHNR and CDR2 is FQNEAQ (reference sequence). CDR3 loop: CASSLRVPYEQYF. The CDR3 nucleotides read TGTGCCAGCAGCTTGAGGGTACCTTACGAGCAGTACTTC.

The J gene is TRBJ2-7, the V gene TRBV2; D perhaps matches TRBD1 (5 bases). The V end lost 1 base, the J end lost 2 bases, and 9 bases lay between the germline ends. The CDR3 runs to 14 residues. CDR1 is SNHLY and CDR2 is FYNNEI in the germline V gene. Here the CDR3 reads CASSEGQGAYEQYF. In DNA form, the CDR3 reads TGTGCCAGCAGTGAAGGCCAGGGCGCCTACGAGCAGTACTTC.

There are a few counts of this clone. The DNA for the CDR3 is TGTGCCAGCAGCTTGGACAGTAGAGGTCAAGAGACCCAGTACTTC. It is translated as CASSLDSRGQETQYF. V gene TRBV11-3 combines with J gene TRBJ2-5; a weak D match, TRBD1 (6 bases). The CDR3 contains 15 residues. From germline, CDR1 is SGHNT and CDR2 YENEEA. V lost 3 bases and J 2 bases, leaving 13 bases between the germline ends.

For the CDR3, the DNA is TGTGCCAGCAGCCCTCAAAGGACAGGAATGAACACTGAAGCTTTCTTT. Its translation is CASSPQRTGMNTEAFF. V usage is TRBV4-2 and J usage is TRBJ1-1, with TRBD1 matching 7 bases. The CDR3 is made up of 16 amino acids. The germline V gene has CDR1 LGHNA and CDR2 YNFKEQ. V shed 4 bases and J 0 bases; nucleotides not matched to a gene: 8.

V is TRBV9 and J is TRBJ2-3; 7 nucleotides align to TRBD1. V shed 4 bases and J 8 bases; nucleotides not matched to a gene: 10. This CDR3 region has 14 residues. Germline CDR1 SGDLS, CDR2 YYNGEE. CDR3 in amino acids: CASSQRQGQSTQYF. In nucleotides, the CDR3 is TGTGCCAGCAGCCAACGACAGGGACAGTCTACGCAGTATTTT.

The J gene is TRBJ2-1, the V gene TRBV5-6, with a weak D call TRBD1 (5 bases). Germline V gene lookup returns CDR1 SGHDT and CDR2 YYEEEE. Trimming removed 1 base from V and 2 bases from J, with 10 bases in between. The CDR3 runs to 15 residues. CDR3 sequence: CASSLIRATYNEQFF. The CDR3 DNA sequence: TGTGCCAGCAGCTTGATCAGGGCCACCTACAATGAGCAGTTCTTC. Combining the CDR3 with reference TRBV5-6 and TRBJ2-1 gives the whole variable domain DAGVTQSPTHLIKTRGQQVTLRCSPKSGHDTVSWYQQALGQGPQFIFQYYEEEERQRGNFPDRFSGHQFPNYSSELNVNALLLGDSALYLCASSLIRATYNEQFFGPGTRLTVL.

The J gene is TRBJ1-5, the V gene TRBV12-5, with D unresolved. The CDR3 covers 12 residues. Germline V gives CDR1 LGHNT, CDR2 FRNRAP. Trimming stripped 5 bases from V and 5 bases from J, with 7 bases between. DNA of the CDR3: TGTGCTAGTGGTAGCCCTTATCAGCCCCAGCATTTT. Its protein is CASGSPYQPQHF.

This clone turned up a few times. The CDR3: CASSLGTGGAYEQYF. The CDR3 DNA sequence: TGCGCCAGCAGCTTGGGGACAGGGGGGGCCTACGAGCAGTACTTC. V gene TRBV5-1 combines with J gene TRBJ2-7, with 10 bases lining up with TRBD1. The CDR3 has 15 residues. The germline V gene encodes CDR1 SGHRS and CDR2 YFSETQ. V lost 0 bases to trimming and J lost 2 bases; unmatched junction nucleotides: 2.

The rearrangement links TRBV15 to TRBJ2-2, with D possibly TRBD1 on 5 matching bases. Germline CDR1 LNHNV, CDR2 YYDKDF (reference sequence). This CDR3 spans 15 amino acids. With 3 bases removed from V and 1 base from J, the gap between germline ends came to 9 bases. CDR3 protein: CATSRRTGNTGELFF. Here the CDR3 DNA reads TGTGCCACCAGCAGGAGAACAGGGAACACCGGGGAGCTGTTTTTT.

The rearrangement uses TRBV6-6 and TRBJ2-3; 9 nucleotides match TRBD2. The length of the CDR3 is 14 residues. The ends lost 6 bases at V and 1 base at J; junction bases unmatched: 2. Looked up from germline, CDR1 is MNHNY and CDR2 is SVGAGI (reference sequence). The CDR3 sequence: CASRRLAGTDTQYF. The DNA of the CDR3 is TGTGCCAGCAGGCGACTAGCGGGCACAGATACGCAGTATTTT.

The table lists this clone with a count of one. V and J are TRBV12-5 and TRBJ1-1; 8 bases match TRBD1. The trim removed 4 bases at V and 3 bases at J, leaving 4 bases unmatched. This CDR3 has 14 residues. The V gene's germline CDR1 is LGHNT and CDR2 FRNRAP. CDR3 in amino acids: CASGYPGQDTEAFF. The CDR3 DNA reads TGTGCTAGTGGTTACCCGGGACAGGACACTGAAGCTTTCTTT.

The V gene is TRBV19, the J gene TRBJ2-7; TRBD1 aligns across 7 bases. The CDR3 length is 15 residues. The germline V gene has CDR1 LNHDA and CDR2 SQIVND (reference sequence). V gave up 5 bases and J gave up 2 bases; unmatched junction bases: 9. CDR3 nucleotide sequence: TGTGCCAGTAGTGTTCGGACAGGTGCCGCCTACGAGCAGTACTTC. Its translation: CASSVRTGAAYEQYF.

The rearrangement uses TRBV7-2 and TRBJ1-5; perhaps TRBD1 as D (5 bases). Germline CDR1 and CDR2: SGHTA and FQGNSA. The CDR3 totals 17 residues. With 0 bases removed from V and 0 bases from J, the gap between germline ends came to 12 bases. The CDR3 DNA reads as TGTGCCAGCAGCTTAGCGCAGGGCTGGTATAGCAATCAGCCCCAGCATTTT. This encodes CASSLAQGWYSNQPQHF.

The chain employs TRBV5-6 and TRBJ1-5; D may be TRBD1 (5 bases). Germline lookup yields CDR1 SGHDT and CDR2 YYEEEE. This CDR3 spans 17 amino acids. V gave up 3 bases and J gave up 3 bases, with 19 bases separating them. The CDR3 here is CASSSRTRASDNQPQHF. The CDR3 coding sequence is TGTGCCAGCAGCTCAAGAACCAGGGCTTCCGACAATCAGCCCCAGCATTTT.

The chain combines TRBV6-1 with TRBJ2-5; D possibly corresponds to TRBD1 (6 bases). This CDR3 comprises 15 residues. Germline assignment: CDR1 MNHNS and CDR2 SASEGT. V was trimmed by 6 bases and J by 2 bases, leaving 16 bases between them. DNA of the CDR3: TGTGCCAGCAGGGGTAGGTTGGGGGCGCAAGAGACCCAGTACTTC. It is translated as CASRGRLGAQETQYF.